This passage covers 7 T cell receptor beta chains from one sample sequenced in a study of neurological immune-mediated disorders. TCRdb processed the 5' RACE reads anew with MiXCR; each CDR3 protein has one entry. Here the sample spans about 44,000 distinct CDR3 sequences, 20% to 25% being singletons. Regarding time point: technical triplicate 3. Sequencing was performed on PBMCs. These receptors were taken from a man aged 55 to 70 with HTLV-1-associated myelopathy (HAM/TSP).

Many counts were recorded for this clonotype. The chain recombines TRBV5-1 with TRBJ1-1, with D unresolved. The CDR3 has 14 residues. With 2 bases removed from V and 4 bases from J, the gap between germline ends came to 12 bases. Germline loops: CDR1 SGHRS, CDR2 YFSETQ. The CDR3 loop reads CASSFAPPGTEAFF. The CDR3 DNA follows: TGCGCCAGCAGCTTTGCCCCACCCGGCACTGAAGCTTTCTTT.

This clonotype was counted at least ten times. This chain joins TRBV12-3 or TRBV12-4 and TRBJ2-1; D remains ambiguous. V gave up 5 bases and J gave up 6 bases, with 8 bases separating them. This CDR3 is built from 12 residues. The CDR3 region has the DNA TGTGCCAGCAGTATCCAGCGCAATGAGCAGTTCTTC. Translation gives CASSIQRNEQFF.

This clonotype was observed many times. CDR3 sequence (DNA): TGTGCCAGCAGTGAAAGGGTTCGCGGAAACACTGAAGCTTTCTTT. This gives the protein CASSERVRGNTEAFF. The rearrangement uses TRBV6-1 and TRBJ1-1; no firm D call. This CDR3 spans 15 amino acids. Trimming left V 2 bases short and J 2 bases short, with 12 bases between. Per the germline V gene, CDR1 is MNHNS and CDR2 is SASEGT.

There are many counts of this clonotype. The V call is TRBV10-3, the J call TRBJ1-6; no clear D. Trimming left V 7 bases short and J 7 bases short, with 11 bases between. The CDR3 length is 13 residues. CDR1 is ENHRY and CDR2 is SYGVKD in the germline V gene. CDR3 residues: CAITEDLNSPLHF. DNA of the CDR3: TGTGCCATCACAGAGGACCTAAATTCACCCCTCCACTTT.

This clonotype was seen repeatedly, ten times or more. The chain joins TRBV5-1 to TRBJ1-1; unclear D gene. V was clipped by 0 bases and J by 0 bases, with 9 bases between them. The CDR3 covers 15 residues. Germline V gives CDR1 SGHRS, CDR2 YFSETQ. CDR3 bases: TGCGCCAGCAGCTTGGGGGTGGGAATGAACACTGAAGCTTTCTTT. Its translation is CASSLGVGMNTEAFF.

This clonotype was counted ten times or more. The J gene is TRBJ1-1, the V gene TRBV12-3 or TRBV12-4; 7 nucleotides line up with TRBD1. V was clipped by 5 bases and J by 4 bases; unmatched bases: 7. The CDR3 extends over 14 amino acids. The CDR3 coding sequence is TGTGCCAGCAGTCCACCCCGGGACAGCACTGAAGCTTTCTTT. It specifies CASSPPRDSTEAFF.

V gene TRBV7-9 combines with J gene TRBJ2-1; D is ambiguous. The germline V gene encodes CDR1 SEHNR and CDR2 FQNEAQ (reference sequence). This CDR3 is 14 amino acids long. V was clipped by 3 bases and J by 2 bases, with 8 bases between them. Written as DNA, the CDR3 is TGTGCCAGCAGCTTTGTAATGCCCTACAATGAGCAGTTCTTC. This encodes CASSFVMPYNEQFF. Drawing the rest from reference TRBV7-9 and TRBJ2-1, the complete variable domain is DTGVSQNPRHKITKRGQNVTFRCDPISEHNRLYWYRQTLGQGPEFLTYFQNEAQLEKSRLLSDRFSAERPKGSFSTLEIQRTEQGDSAMYLCASSFVMPYNEQFFGPGTRLTVL.